Listed below are T cell receptor beta chains from one sample, sequenced in a study of control samples from healthy donors and cancer patients. Repertoires were generated with immunoSEQ multiplex PCR, while TCRdb's copy carries only in-frame clones and drops some. This table has around 95,000 clones, around four fifths appearing once. Sequencing input: blood. These receptors were obtained from a man younger than 40 in good health. CDR3s include the opening cysteine and the closing phenylalanine or tryptophan. The order of the fields is clone size, J gene, V gene, D gene, CDR3 protein, CDR3 DNA. The D gene is left open where the match is weak. Part of the rows lack a size; the others show once, few, many or a class for expanded clones.

abundance: NA
j_gene: TRBJ1-1
v_gene: TRBV29-1
d_gene: TRBD1
CDR3aa: CSESTGLNTEAFF
CDR3nt: TGCAGCGAGTCGACAGGGCTGAACACTGAAGCTTTCTTT

abundance: NA
j_gene: TRBJ1-2
v_gene: TRBV29-1
d_gene: NA
CDR3aa: CSVEGQSIRYTF
CDR3nt: TGCAGCGTTGAGGGGCAGAGTATCCGCTACACCTTC

abundance: NA
j_gene: TRBJ2-2
v_gene: TRBV19
d_gene: NA
CDR3aa: CASKKDTSTGELFF
CDR3nt: TGTGCCAGTAAAAAGGACACTTCCACCGGGGAGCTGTTTTTT

abundance: NA
j_gene: TRBJ2-7
v_gene: TRBV28
d_gene: NA
CDR3aa: CATAPVQGRGSYEQYF
CDR3nt: TGTGCCACGGCTCCCGTACAGGGAAGGGGCTCCTACGAGCAGTACTTC

abundance: NA
j_gene: TRBJ1-1
v_gene: TRBV2
d_gene: NA
CDR3aa: CASTQANMNTEAFF
CDR3nt: TGTGCCAGCACCCAAGCGAATATGAACACTGAAGCTTTCTTT

abundance: once
j_gene: TRBJ2-1
v_gene: TRBV12-3/TRBV12-4
d_gene: TRBD2
CDR3aa: CASLAGSYNEQFF
CDR3nt: TGTGCCAGTCTAGCGGGGTCCTACAATGAGCAGTTCTTC

abundance: NA
j_gene: TRBJ1-1
v_gene: TRBV27
d_gene: TRBD1
CDR3aa: CASSPRRTGHDEAFF
CDR3nt: TGTGCCAGCAGTCCTCGGAGGACAGGGCATGATGAAGCTTTCTTT

abundance: NA
j_gene: TRBJ2-3
v_gene: TRBV19
d_gene: TRBD2
CDR3aa: CASSIQSGGTDTQYF
CDR3nt: TGTGCCAGTAGTATACAAAGCGGGGGGACAGATACGCAGTATTTT

abundance: NA
j_gene: TRBJ1-6
v_gene: TRBV7-9
d_gene: NA
CDR3aa: CASSRHSLAGAHNSPLHF
CDR3nt: TGTGCCAGCAGCCGACACTCCTTGGCAGGGGCGCATAATTCACCCCTCCACTTT

abundance: NA
j_gene: TRBJ1-1
v_gene: TRBV10-2
d_gene: NA
CDR3aa: CASSESRSTEAFF
CDR3nt: TGCGCCAGCAGTGAGTCACGATCCACTGAAGCTTTCTTT

abundance: NA
j_gene: TRBJ1-5
v_gene: TRBV4-1
d_gene: NA
CDR3aa: CASSQDPQVYQPQHF
CDR3nt: TGCGCCAGCAGCCAAGATCCGCAGGTTTATCAGCCCCAGCATTTT

abundance: NA
j_gene: TRBJ2-2
v_gene: TRBV2
d_gene: NA
CDR3aa: CASRLGQPTNTGELFF
CDR3nt: TGTGCCAGCAGATTAGGACAGCCAACGAACACCGGGGAGCTGTTTTTT

abundance: NA
j_gene: TRBJ1-2
v_gene: TRBV27
d_gene: TRBD1
CDR3aa: CASSPGGGLGGYTF
CDR3nt: TGTGCCAGCAGTCCAGGGGGCGGGCTTGGGGGCTACACCTTC

abundance: NA
j_gene: TRBJ1-1
v_gene: TRBV2
d_gene: NA
CDR3aa: CASRIYLTETVEAFF
CDR3nt: TGTGCCAGCAGGATTTACTTAACGGAAACGGTTGAAGCTTTCTTT

abundance: NA
j_gene: TRBJ2-7
v_gene: TRBV11-2
d_gene: NA
CDR3aa: CASSSPTGQLPHEQYF
CDR3nt: TGTGCCAGCAGCTCCCCCACGGGACAACTGCCCCACGAGCAGTACTTC

abundance: once
j_gene: TRBJ2-5
v_gene: TRBV29-1
d_gene: NA
CDR3aa: CSVDDTGQWETQYF
CDR3nt: TGCAGCGTTGATGACACAGGGCAGTGGGAGACCCAGTACTTC

abundance: once
j_gene: TRBJ1-1
v_gene: TRBV11-2
d_gene: TRBD1
CDR3aa: CASSSTGHTEAFF
CDR3nt: TGTGCCAGCAGCTCGACAGGGCACACTGAAGCTTTCTTT

abundance: few
j_gene: TRBJ1-4
v_gene: TRBV19
d_gene: TRBD1
CDR3aa: CASSIIAPGGAGKLFF
CDR3nt: TGTGCCAGTAGTATAATCGCACCAGGGGGCGCAGGAAAACTGTTTTTT

abundance: NA
j_gene: TRBJ1-1
v_gene: TRBV15
d_gene: NA
CDR3aa: CATSRGRSNTEAFF
CDR3nt: TGTGCCACCAGCAGAGGTAGATCGAACACTGAAGCTTTCTTT

abundance: NA
j_gene: TRBJ2-3
v_gene: TRBV2
d_gene: TRBD1
CDR3aa: CASSSGQGASTDTQYF
CDR3nt: TGTGCCAGCAGCTCCGGCCAGGGGGCGAGCACAGATACGCAGTATTTT

abundance: NA
j_gene: TRBJ2-6
v_gene: TRBV7-8
d_gene: TRBD1
CDR3aa: CASSTGGRGANVLTF
CDR3nt: TGTGCCAGCAGCACAGGGGGCAGAGGGGCCAACGTCCTGACTTTC

abundance: NA
j_gene: TRBJ2-5
v_gene: TRBV9
d_gene: TRBD1
CDR3aa: CASSFTGDQETQYF
CDR3nt: TGTGCCAGCAGCTTTACAGGGGACCAAGAGACCCAGTACTTC

abundance: NA
j_gene: TRBJ2-4
v_gene: TRBV7-8
d_gene: NA
CDR3aa: CASSLVDRATLAKNIQYF
CDR3nt: TGTGCCAGCAGCTTAGTGGACAGAGCTACCCTAGCCAAAAACATTCAGTACTTC

abundance: NA
j_gene: TRBJ1-4
v_gene: TRBV2
d_gene: TRBD1
CDR3aa: CASRTDRGLWEKLFF
CDR3nt: TGTGCCAGCAGAACCGACAGGGGGCTTTGGGAAAAACTGTTTTTT

abundance: NA
j_gene: TRBJ1-2
v_gene: TRBV6-4
d_gene: NA
CDR3aa: CASSHEAGDGYTF
CDR3nt: TGTGCCAGCAGTCACGAGGCAGGGGATGGCTACACCTTC

abundance: NA
j_gene: TRBJ1-5
v_gene: TRBV6-1
d_gene: TRBD1
CDR3aa: CASSEEQGSNQPQHF
CDR3nt: TGTGCCAGCAGTGAAGAACAGGGGAGCAATCAGCCCCAGCATTTT

abundance: NA
j_gene: TRBJ2-3
v_gene: TRBV2
d_gene: NA
CDR3aa: CASKTVQIPSDTQYF
CDR3nt: TGTGCCAGCAAGACCGTTCAGATTCCCTCAGATACGCAGTATTTT

abundance: NA
j_gene: TRBJ2-1
v_gene: TRBV27
d_gene: NA
CDR3aa: CASSYNGAYNEQFF
CDR3nt: TGTGCCAGCAGTTACAACGGGGCCTACAATGAGCAGTTCTTC

abundance: NA
j_gene: TRBJ1-1
v_gene: TRBV5-1
d_gene: NA
CDR3aa: CASSTETGRGTEAFF
CDR3nt: TGCGCCAGCAGCACCGAAACAGGGAGGGGTACTGAAGCTTTCTTT

abundance: NA
j_gene: TRBJ1-6
v_gene: TRBV28
d_gene: TRBD1
CDR3aa: CASSLINRGGYNSPLHF
CDR3nt: TGTGCCAGCAGTTTAATTAACAGGGGAGGGTATAATTCACCCCTCCACTTT

abundance: NA
j_gene: TRBJ2-2
v_gene: TRBV11-3
d_gene: NA
CDR3aa: CASSRTGFGATGELFF
CDR3nt: TGTGCCAGCAGCCGCACAGGGTTTGGGGCCACCGGGGAGCTGTTTTTT

abundance: NA
j_gene: TRBJ1-6
v_gene: TRBV21-1
d_gene: NA
CDR3aa: CARGTGSSYNSPLHF
CDR3nt: TGTGCCAGGGGTACAGGGAGCTCCTATAATTCACCCCTCCACTTT

abundance: few
j_gene: TRBJ2-7
v_gene: TRBV10-2
d_gene: TRBD1
CDR3aa: CASTEPNRGPSYEQYF
CDR3nt: TGCGCCAGCACCGAACCGAACAGGGGACCCTCCTACGAGCAGTACTTC

abundance: once
j_gene: TRBJ2-6
v_gene: TRBV30
d_gene: NA
CDR3aa: CAWSSTRAGANVLTF
CDR3nt: TGTGCCTGGAGTTCAACGAGGGCTGGGGCCAACGTCCTGACTTTC

abundance: NA
j_gene: TRBJ1-5
v_gene: TRBV21-1
d_gene: NA
CDR3aa: CASSGTGGGNQPQHF
CDR3nt: TGTGCCAGCAGCGGGACAGGGGGGGGCAATCAGCCCCAGCATTTT

abundance: once
j_gene: TRBJ2-3
v_gene: TRBV19
d_gene: TRBD2
CDR3aa: CASSTGGGTDTQYF
CDR3nt: TGTGCCAGTAGTACGGGAGGGGGCACAGATACGCAGTATTTT

abundance: NA
j_gene: TRBJ2-7
v_gene: TRBV23-1
d_gene: NA
CDR3aa: CASTPRRGGITYEQYF
CDR3nt: TGCGCCAGCACCCCCCGGAGGGGGGGTATTACCTACGAGCAGTACTTC

abundance: NA
j_gene: TRBJ2-7
v_gene: TRBV2
d_gene: NA
CDR3aa: CASSYLDEQYF
CDR3nt: TGTGCCAGCAGTTACCTAGATGAGCAGTACTTC

abundance: NA
j_gene: TRBJ2-4
v_gene: TRBV21-1
d_gene: NA
CDR3aa: CASSKVSVGGAKNIQYF
CDR3nt: TGTGCCAGCAGCAAAGTTTCGGTAGGGGGTGCCAAAAACATTCAGTACTTC

abundance: few
j_gene: TRBJ1-2
v_gene: TRBV6-1
d_gene: NA
CDR3aa: CASSEGGNRWGYTF
CDR3nt: TGTGCCAGCAGTGAAGGAGGAAACAGATGGGGCTACACCTTC

abundance: NA
j_gene: TRBJ1-6
v_gene: TRBV5-6
d_gene: TRBD1
CDR3aa: CASSGGTGDRSPLHF
CDR3nt: TGTGCCAGCAGCGGAGGGACAGGGGACAGGTCACCCCTCCACTTT

abundance: NA
j_gene: TRBJ2-7
v_gene: TRBV5-4
d_gene: TRBD2
CDR3aa: CASSFREGASYEQYF
CDR3nt: TGTGCCAGCAGCTTCAGGGAGGGAGCCTCCTACGAGCAGTACTTC

abundance: once
j_gene: TRBJ2-7
v_gene: TRBV2
d_gene: NA
CDR3aa: CASSVFYEQYF
CDR3nt: TGTGCCAGCAGTGTTTTCTACGAGCAGTACTTC

abundance: NA
j_gene: TRBJ2-7
v_gene: TRBV18
d_gene: TRBD2
CDR3aa: CASSPRAGGDYEQYF
CDR3nt: TGTGCCAGCTCACCACGCGCGGGGGGCGACTACGAGCAGTACTTC

abundance: NA
j_gene: TRBJ2-3
v_gene: TRBV5-1
d_gene: TRBD2
CDR3aa: CASGISGEDTQYF
CDR3nt: TGCGCCAGCGGGATCAGCGGGGAAGATACGCAGTATTTT

abundance: few
j_gene: TRBJ1-5
v_gene: TRBV6-6
d_gene: TRBD1
CDR3aa: CASRRPGQGSTQPQHF
CDR3nt: TGTGCCAGCAGGAGGCCGGGACAGGGTAGCACTCAGCCCCAGCATTTT

abundance: NA
j_gene: TRBJ2-2
v_gene: TRBV6-5
d_gene: TRBD1
CDR3aa: CATLRNRGRTGELFF
CDR3nt: TGTGCCACCCTCCGGAACAGGGGACGCACCGGGGAGCTGTTTTTT

abundance: many
j_gene: TRBJ2-6
v_gene: TRBV24-1
d_gene: NA
CDR3aa: CATRLPGANVLTF
CDR3nt: TGTGCCACCAGACTGCCTGGGGCCAACGTCCTGACTTTC

abundance: NA
j_gene: TRBJ2-7
v_gene: TRBV5-1
d_gene: TRBD2
CDR3aa: CASSPTSGGNYEQYF
CDR3nt: TGCGCCAGCAGCCCTACCAGCGGGGGAAACTACGAGCAGTACTTC

abundance: NA
j_gene: TRBJ1-5
v_gene: TRBV3-1/TRBV3-2
d_gene: NA
CDR3aa: CASSRRGFNQPQHF
CDR3nt: TGTGCCAGCAGCCGTCGGGGTTTCAATCAGCCCCAGCATTTT

abundance: once
j_gene: TRBJ2-6
v_gene: TRBV18
d_gene: NA
CDR3aa: CASLNQSGANVLTF
CDR3nt: TGTGCCAGCTTAAACCAATCTGGGGCCAACGTCCTGACTTTC

abundance: once
j_gene: TRBJ2-1
v_gene: TRBV6-1
d_gene: NA
CDR3aa: CASSEMWRTNEQFF
CDR3nt: TGTGCCAGCAGTGAAATGTGGCGGACCAATGAGCAGTTCTTC

abundance: NA
j_gene: TRBJ1-1
v_gene: TRBV6-5
d_gene: NA
CDR3aa: CASSSGRPYTEAFF
CDR3nt: TGTGCCAGCAGTTCGGGACGGCCCTACACTGAAGCTTTCTTT

abundance: NA
j_gene: TRBJ1-1
v_gene: TRBV9
d_gene: NA
CDR3aa: CASSVAPGGTEAFF
CDR3nt: TGTGCCAGCAGCGTAGCCCCGGGTGGGACTGAAGCTTTCTTT

abundance: NA
j_gene: TRBJ1-6
v_gene: TRBV9
d_gene: NA
CDR3aa: CASSSETGSNSPLHF
CDR3nt: TGTGCCAGCAGCTCAGAGACCGGGAGCAATTCACCCCTCCACTTT

abundance: NA
j_gene: TRBJ2-7
v_gene: TRBV3-1/TRBV3-2
d_gene: NA
CDR3aa: CASSQVSEGRQYF
CDR3nt: TGTGCCAGCAGCCAAGTCTCAGAGGGACGGCAGTACTTC

abundance: once
j_gene: TRBJ1-2
v_gene: TRBV11-2
d_gene: TRBD1
CDR3aa: CASSLGQGYGYTF
CDR3nt: TGTGCCAGCAGCTTAGGACAGGGCTATGGCTACACCTTC